The rows below give T cell receptor beta chains drawn from one sample of a study of neurological immune-mediated disorders. TCRdb reprocessed the 5' RACE reads via MiXCR and lists one record per CDR3 protein. The table has about 45,000 distinct CDR3 sequences, roughly 12% seen once. Specimen: PBMCs. The receptors come from a young man in good health. The CDR3 runs from the conserved cysteine through the conserved F or W. A D gene is named only where the DNA matches it firmly. The size entry is marked missing in some rows and otherwise reads once, few, many or a size class.

V	J	size	D	DNA	CDR3
TRBV12-3/TRBV12-4	TRBJ1-5	many	.	TGTGCCAGCCGAGGTGCGGGAGGTAGCAATCAGCCCCAGCATTTT	CASRGAGGSNQPQHF
TRBV28	TRBJ2-3	many	.	TGTGCCAGCAGTCGACTCAGGGAGGAGACGAGAATCGGTACGCAGTATTTT	CASSRLREETRIGTQYF
TRBV2	TRBJ2-3	many	.	TGTGCCAGCAGTGAAAGGTGGGCAGCCACAGATACGCAGTATTTT	CASSERWAATDTQYF
TRBV6-1	TRBJ2-7	many	.	TGTGCCAGCGCGGGACTGCGCTACGAGCAGTACTTC	CASAGLRYEQYF
TRBV19	TRBJ2-7	many	.	TGTGCCAGTAGAACCCACGAGGGTTACGAGCAGTACTTC	CASRTHEGYEQYF
TRBV20-1	TRBJ2-7	many	TRBD1	TGCAGTGCCCCCAGTCGACAGGGCCACGAGCAGTACTTC	CSAPSRQGHEQYF
TRBV20-1	TRBJ1-5	.	.	TGCAGTGCTAACGCGGGAAATAGCAATCAGCCCCAGCATTTT	CSANAGNSNQPQHF
TRBV27	TRBJ2-7	few	.	TGTGCCAGCAGCTACTCGGGGACTGTAATCTCCTACGAGCAGTACTTC	CASSYSGTVISYEQYF
TRBV7-2	TRBJ2-5	many	TRBD1	TGTGCCAGCAGCGGTCGTGAGGGGGCATTGGAGACCCAGTACTTC	CASSGREGALETQYF
TRBV20-1	TRBJ2-7	.	TRBD1	TGCAGTGCTAGAGATATGGGACAGGGGCTGGACGAGCAGTACTTC	CSARDMGQGLDEQYF
TRBV9	TRBJ2-7	many	TRBD1	TGTGCCAGCAGCGAAGAAGGACAGGGGGCCTACGAGCAGTACTTC	CASSEEGQGAYEQYF
TRBV3-1	TRBJ1-1	many	TRBD1	TGTGCCAGCAGCGTCAGACAGGGGGCGGTCACTGAAGCTTTCTTT	CASSVRQGAVTEAFF
TRBV5-1	TRBJ2-3	many	TRBD1	TGCGCCAGCAGCTTGGGACAGGGTCCGGAGTATTTT	CASSLGQGPEYF
TRBV6-1	TRBJ2-3	many	.	TGTGCCAGCAGTGAAGCGCGACGGTCTCGGGATACGCAGTATTTT	CASSEARRSRDTQYF
TRBV27	TRBJ2-1	many	TRBD2	TGTGCCAGCAGTTTCCCCTCGGGAGGGAACAATGAGCAGTTCTTC	CASSFPSGGNNEQFF
TRBV5-1	TRBJ1-6	.	.	TGCGCCAGCAGCTTGGATTTGGCAGGGCAGCCTGCCAATTCACCCCTCCACTTT	CASSLDLAGQPANSPLHF